The clone carrying this T cell receptor (beta chain) has more than one count but fewer than ten. What it binds is unknown. One entry per CDR3 protein, called by TCRdb with MiXCR from the 5' RACE reads. Of 550,000 or so distinct CDR3 sequences listed, 19% are singletons. These data are taken from a study of T cells after yellow fever vaccination. Study-wide findings and caveats: A large majority of primary-vaccination clones showed up again after the booster (under 98% CD4, roughly 88% CD8).

Trimming removed 6 bases from V and 7 bases from J, with 10 bases in between. The CDR3 has 12 residues. This sequence joins TRBV12-3 or TRBV12-4 and TRBJ2-1; D gene uncertain. The clonotype comes from a man aged 25-45 years who received the YFV17D yellow fever vaccine. The sequencing used PBMCs, collected 15 days after the yellow fever booster vaccination. The CDR3 nucleotides read TGTGCCAGCAGCACCCTGTGGAATGAGCAGTTCTTC. Encoded protein: CASSTLWNEQFF.